A selection of T cell receptor beta chains follows, all from one sample in a study of blood T cell repertoires in COVID-19. Here immunoSEQ multiplex PCR was the method, and the copy in TCRdb shows in-frame clones only, minus some. The sample lists about 270,000 clones, over 75% occurring once. Sequenced sample: peripheral blood. The source of these receptors is a human donor in a cohort sampled during active COVID-19. Each CDR3 is given with its conserved first and last residue. Clone size is given for some rows only: seen once, a few or many times, or a class if the clone is expanded.

abundance	j_gene	v_gene	CDR3aa
-	TRBJ2-7	TRBV5-1	CASSSGLAGKDEQYF
-	TRBJ1-4	TRBV6-5	CASSYNDRVNEKLFF
once	TRBJ1-3	TRBV5-1	CASSPQGSGNTIYF
-	TRBJ1-1	TRBV7-2	CASSTGGGIHTEAFF
-	TRBJ2-1	TRBV7-6	CASRANNPYNEQFF
-	TRBJ2-1	TRBV9	CASSVGREHNEQFF
-	TRBJ2-1	TRBV6-8	CANNDPGTSGNLGSYNEQFF
-	TRBJ2-3	TRBV7-6	CASSLSGRYPDTQYF
-	TRBJ1-4	TRBV2	CASSVNYKTETGIEKLFF
-	TRBJ2-3	TRBV4-3	CASSSAPATSGGTDTQYF
few	TRBJ2-1	TRBV5-1	CASSPPRGTYNEQFF
-	TRBJ2-2	TRBV18	CASSPFPVQSTGELFF
-	TRBJ1-5	TRBV4-1	CASSQVPRQYSNQPQHF
-	TRBJ2-7	TRBV27	CASSSAGATYEQYF
-	TRBJ2-1	TRBV5-1	CASSHPSGTYNEQFF
-	TRBJ1-2	TRBV14	CASSQVHTGGGYTF
-	TRBJ2-2	TRBV5-1	CASSLPGLAGLTGELFF
-	TRBJ2-1	TRBV7-9	CASSLSGLPLMDNEQFF
-	TRBJ2-2	TRBV15	CATSRGQGLFF
-	TRBJ2-3	TRBV7-9	CASSLTSGRIDTQYF
-	TRBJ2-7	TRBV9	CASSALGGAGTYEQYF
-	TRBJ2-1	TRBV27	CATSGRGGSYNEQFF
-	TRBJ2-7	TRBV6-4	CASSDLRGNYEQYF